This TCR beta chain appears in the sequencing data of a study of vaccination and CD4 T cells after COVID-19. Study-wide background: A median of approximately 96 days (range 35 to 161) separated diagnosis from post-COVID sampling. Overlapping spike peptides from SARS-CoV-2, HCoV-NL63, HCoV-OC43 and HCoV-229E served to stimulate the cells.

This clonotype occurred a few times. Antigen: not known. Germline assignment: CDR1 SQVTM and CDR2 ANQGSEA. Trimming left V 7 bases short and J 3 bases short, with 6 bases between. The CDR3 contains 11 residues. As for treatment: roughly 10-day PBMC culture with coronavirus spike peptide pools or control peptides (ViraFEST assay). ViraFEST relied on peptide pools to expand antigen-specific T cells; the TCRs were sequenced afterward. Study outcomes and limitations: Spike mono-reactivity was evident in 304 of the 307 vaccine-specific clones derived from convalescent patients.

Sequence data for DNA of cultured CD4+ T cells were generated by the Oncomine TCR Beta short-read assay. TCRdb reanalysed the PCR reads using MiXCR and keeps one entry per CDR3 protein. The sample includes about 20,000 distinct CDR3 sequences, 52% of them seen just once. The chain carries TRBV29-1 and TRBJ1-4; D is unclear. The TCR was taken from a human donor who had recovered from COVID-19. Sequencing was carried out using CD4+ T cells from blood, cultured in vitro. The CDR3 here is CSGRANEKLFF. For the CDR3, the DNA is TGCAGCGGAAGGGCTAATGAAAAACTGTTTTTT.